A single sample gave rise to the 30 T cell receptor beta chains below, sequenced in a study of early T cells in non-severe SARS-CoV-2 infection. Via MiXCR, TCRdb re-called the 5' RACE reads, giving one row per CDR3 protein. The sample lists approximately 70,000 distinct CDR3 sequences; more than 9.5% were seen once. The material was whole blood, obtained at baseline. The source of these receptors is an adult who was a healthcare worker with PCR-confirmed SARS-CoV-2 infection or an uninfected control (not recorded which).

There are a few counts of this clonotype. The gene calls are TRBV7-9 and TRBJ2-1, with D hard to call. Trimming stripped 2 bases from V and 7 bases from J, with 6 bases between. The CDR3 sequence is 12 residues long. Germline V gene sequence: CDR1 SEHNR, CDR2 FQNEAQ (reference sequence). CDR3 nucleotides: TGTGCCAGCAGCTTAATAGGAAATGAGCAGTTCTTC. As protein: CASSLIGNEQFF.

This clonotype has at least ten counts. The chain recombines TRBV13 with TRBJ1-1; D not resolved. Trimming pared 4 bases from V and 5 bases from J, leaving 11 bases between. The germline gives CDR1 PRHDT, CDR2 FYEKMQ (reference sequence). The CDR3 loop spans 13 amino acids. CDR3 in amino acids: CASSSTLGTEAFF. The CDR3, as DNA: TGTGCCAGCAGCTCTACTTTGGGGACTGAAGCTTTCTTT.

This clonotype was detected once. The CDR3 spells CAWSGLLQTDTQYF. The CDR3 DNA follows: TGTGCCTGGAGTGGACTACTCCAGACAGATACGCAGTATTTT. This chain links TRBV30 with TRBJ2-3; possibly TRBD2 for D (5 bases). In germline, CDR1 is GTSNPN, CDR2 SVGIG (reference sequence). V was pared by 1 base and J by 3 bases, with 11 bases between. The CDR3 is 14 amino acids.

This clonotype was detected a few times. CDR3 DNA: TGTGCCAGCAGTTCGAGGACAGGGGTAGATACGCAGTATTTT. Translated, it gives CASSSRTGVDTQYF. J is TRBJ2-3 and V is TRBV7-6; TRBD1 matches 9 bases. Germline CDR1 reads SGHVS; CDR2 reads FNYEAQ. This CDR3 has 14 residues. Trimming removed 6 bases from V and 5 bases from J; junction bases left unmatched: 6. Filled out from reference TRBV7-6 and TRBJ2-3, the complete variable domain reads GAGVSQSPRYKVTKRGQDVALRCDPISGHVSLYWYRQALGQGPEFLTYFNYEAQQDKSGLPNDRFSAERPEGSISTLTIQRTEQRDSAMYRCASSSRTGVDTQYFGPGTRLTVL.

The V gene is TRBV12-3 or TRBV12-4, the J gene TRBJ2-3; D is ambiguous. Trimming shortened V by 9 bases and J by 6 bases, and 16 bases separated the two germline ends. The CDR3 is 13 amino acids. The CDR3 DNA reads TGTGCCAGTCGGGCCCTTCCGGTGGATACGCAGTATTTT. Amino acids: CASRALPVDTQYF.

In its sample, this clonotype was seen a few times. This sequence joins TRBV6-5 and TRBJ2-7, with D uncertain. Germline V lookup: CDR1 MNHEY, CDR2 SVGAGI. The CDR3 contains 11 residues. The V end lost 2 bases, the J end lost 5 bases, and 4 bases lay between the germline ends. This CDR3 reads CASSYQNEQYF. For the CDR3, the DNA is TGTGCCAGCAGTTACCAGAACGAGCAGTACTTC.

This clonotype was picked up many times. V usage is TRBV6-2 or TRBV6-3 and J usage is TRBJ2-5, with D possibly TRBD2 on 5 matching bases. CDR1 MNHEY and CDR2 SVGEGT come from the germline V gene. The CDR3 is 16 amino acids. V was trimmed by 6 bases and J by 1 base, leaving 18 bases between them. The CDR3 loop is CASRRLTSGSQETQYF. The CDR3 DNA sequence: TGTGCCAGCAGAAGATTGACCAGCGGATCCCAAGAGACCCAGTACTTC.

This clonotype was seen more than once but under ten times. This sequence joins TRBV7-9 and TRBJ2-7, with 7 bases fitting TRBD2. Germline lookup yields CDR1 SEHNR and CDR2 FQNEAQ (reference sequence). The CDR3 is made up of 16 amino acids. Unmatched junction bases numbered 16, after V lost 11 bases and J lost 0 bases. DNA of the CDR3: TGTGCCGGAGCCGGTTCTCCCGGGACTAACTCCTACGAGCAGTACTTC. Translating gives CAGAGSPGTNSYEQYF.

This clonotype showed up many times. The rearrangement uses TRBV20-1 and TRBJ2-7; no firm D call. Trimming removed 3 bases at V and 6 bases at J, with 15 bases between. The CDR3 extends over 13 amino acids. Germline CDR1 reads DFQATT; CDR2 reads SNEGSKA (reference sequence). CDR3 sequence: CSASSRGFSEQYF. Written as DNA, the CDR3 is TGCAGTGCTAGTAGCAGAGGATTTTCCGAGCAGTACTTC.

This clonotype was detected only a few times. The chain links TRBV5-1 to TRBJ2-3; 7 bases fit TRBD1. V lost 7 bases and J lost 0; bases outside the gene matches: 8. This CDR3 comprises 15 residues. CDR1 SGHRS and CDR2 YFSETQ come from the germline V gene. Written as DNA, the CDR3 is TGCGCCAGCCGACTGACAGGGATTAGCACAGATACGCAGTATTTT. Its protein product is CASRLTGISTDTQYF.

In this sample, this clonotype turned up many times. J is TRBJ2-4 and V is TRBV19, with D perhaps matching TRBD2 (5 bases). The CDR3 extends over 14 amino acids. V shed 3 bases and J shed 9 bases, with 15 bases lying between them. Germline V CDR1 and CDR2: LNHDA, SQIVND (reference sequence). As DNA, the CDR3 is TGTGCCAGTAGTATGGAGGTGGGCTCGGGCATTCAGTACTTC. This sequence encodes CASSMEVGSGIQYF.

The chain combines TRBV6-4 with TRBJ2-1, with a weak D call TRBD1 (5 bases). Germline V gene lookup returns CDR1 MRHNA and CDR2 SNTAGT. Trimming removed 6 bases from V and 6 bases from J, with 12 bases in between. The CDR3 loop spans 13 amino acids. The CDR3 DNA reads TGTGCCAGCAGCCGACAGATTGGCAATGAGCAGTTCTTC. Amino acid sequence: CASSRQIGNEQFF.

This clonotype showed up many times. The V gene is TRBV4-1, the J gene TRBJ1-1; 7 nucleotides match TRBD1. The V gene end was trimmed by 5 bases and the J gene end by 4 bases; junction bases not matched to a gene: 7. The germline V gene has CDR1 MGHRA and CDR2 YSYEKL. The CDR3 has 14 residues. In DNA form, the CDR3 reads TGCGCCAGCAGCAAGTTTGACAGGGTCACTGAAGCTTTCTTT. Translated, it gives CASSKFDRVTEAFF.

There are a few counts of this clonotype. The V call is TRBV5-1, the J call TRBJ1-1; a possible D gene is TRBD1 (5 bases). V was cut by 4 bases and J by 5 bases, with 12 bases left in between. The germline V gene has CDR1 SGHRS and CDR2 YFSETQ. The CDR3 runs to 13 residues. This CDR3 is CASSGGTDTEAFF. The CDR3 coding sequence is TGCGCCAGCAGCGGAGGGACGGATACTGAAGCTTTCTTT.

Only a few counts were recorded for this clonotype. V is TRBV18 and J is TRBJ2-1; TRBD2 matches at 16 bases. J gave up 7 bases and V 3 bases, and 6 bases lay outside the gene matches. The CDR3 spans 17 residues. Per germline, CDR1 KGHSH and CDR2 LQKENI. CDR3 region: CASSPGLAGGRPNEQFF. The CDR3 nucleotides read TGTGCCAGCTCACCGGGACTAGCGGGGGGGCGTCCTAATGAGCAGTTCTTC.

The genes are TRBV29-1 and TRBJ1-3; no clear D gene. The V end lost 3 bases, the J end lost 5 bases, and 5 bases lay between the germline ends. Germline V CDR1 and CDR2: SQVTM, ANQGSEA. CDR3 length: 11 amino acids. The CDR3 loop is CSVESRNTIYF. The DNA of the CDR3 is TGCAGCGTTGAGTCCCGAAACACCATATATTTT.

This clonotype was counted only a few times. This chain links TRBV18 with TRBJ1-1; tentative D call: TRBD1 (6 bases). The germline V gene encodes CDR1 KGHSH and CDR2 LQKENI. Trimming removed 2 bases at V and 7 bases at J, with 11 bases between. This CDR3 contains 13 residues. DNA of the CDR3: TGTGCCAGCTCACCATCGACAGGTTTTGAAGCTTTCTTT. Its protein is CASSPSTGFEAFF.

This chain links TRBV29-1 with TRBJ2-2; D is unclear. V was clipped by 2 bases and J by 3 bases, with 10 bases between them. Germline-derived CDR1 and CDR2 are SQVTM and ANQGSEA. The CDR3 extends over 14 amino acids. The CDR3 region is CSVETALHTGELFF. CDR3 nucleotides: TGCAGCGTTGAAACGGCACTGCACACCGGGGAGCTGTTTTTT.

This clonotype was seen many times. As DNA, the CDR3 is TGTGCCAGCAGCCCTCGACGGGCGGCTCCCCTCCACTTT. Protein sequence: CASSPRRAAPLHF. This chain uses TRBV6-5 with TRBJ1-6; D not certain. Between the trimmed V and J ends, which lost 6 bases and 13 bases, there was a span of 16 bases. Germline lookup yields CDR1 MNHEY and CDR2 SVGAGI. The CDR3 loop spans 13 amino acids.

This clonotype turned up a few times. This chain connects TRBV19 to TRBJ2-1; D is unresolved. The CDR3 extends over 13 amino acids. Looked up from germline, CDR1 is LNHDA and CDR2 is SQIVND (reference sequence). V dropped 7 bases and J dropped 2 bases, with 9 bases sitting between them. The CDR3 nucleotides read TGTGCCAGTACGACGGGCACCTACAATGAGCAGTTCTTC. Translating it yields CASTTGTYNEQFF.

This clonotype came up once. The CDR3 coding sequence is TGCAGCGCAGCTCTACTAGCGGGGGGAGCGGATACGCAGTATTTT. Amino acid sequence: CSAALLAGGADTQYF. The chain links TRBV29-1 to TRBJ2-3, with TRBD2 matching 12 bases. The germline V gene has CDR1 SQVTM and CDR2 ANQGSEA. Trimming cost V 7 bases and J 6 bases; bases outside gene matches: 11. The CDR3 covers 15 residues.

This chain links TRBV12-3 or TRBV12-4 with TRBJ2-2; D is undetermined. Deletions cut 7 bases from V and 2 bases from J, with 8 bases between. There are 13 residues in the CDR3. For the CDR3, the DNA is TGTGCCAGCACCGTCCTTAACACCGGGGAGCTGTTTTTT. This codes for CASTVLNTGELFF.

The chain has TRBV19 and TRBJ2-1; D unclear. Trimming removed 4 bases from V and 8 bases from J, with 24 bases in between. This CDR3 contains 17 residues. From germline, CDR1 is LNHDA and CDR2 SQIVND (reference sequence). The CDR3 DNA follows: TGTGCCAGTAGTACCAGAACCCACGGAACGGTGGTCTATGAGCAGTTCTTC. This sequence encodes CASSTRTHGTVVYEQFF.

The sample holds a few counts of this clonotype. The chain recombines TRBV7-9 with TRBJ2-5; D is possibly TRBD2 (5 bases). The V and J ends lost 5 bases and 5 bases respectively, with 15 bases between them. The germline CDR1 and CDR2 sequences are SEHNR and FQNEAQ (reference sequence). This CDR3 is built from 14 residues. CDR3: CASSRTGQVETQYF. For the CDR3, the DNA is TGTGCCAGCAGCCGGACTGGGCAGGTGGAGACCCAGTACTTC.

This clonotype was counted a few times. The rearrangement joins TRBV7-9 to TRBJ1-5; TRBD1 might be the D (6 bases). The CDR3 covers 13 residues. Germline V gives CDR1 SEHNR, CDR2 FQNEAQ (reference sequence). The V end lost 6 bases, the J end lost 5 bases, and 11 bases lay between the germline ends. This chain's CDR3 is CASSKQGDQPQHF. The CDR3 DNA is TGTGCCAGCAGTAAACAGGGCGATCAGCCCCAGCATTTT.

J is TRBJ1-6 and V is TRBV7-9; D is unclear. In germline, CDR1 is SEHNR, CDR2 FQNEAQ (reference sequence). V was pared by 2 bases and J by 7 bases, with 0 bases between. The CDR3 is made up of 11 amino acids. This CDR3 reads CASSLNSPLHF. In DNA form, the CDR3 reads TGTGCCAGCAGCTTAAATTCACCCCTCCACTTT. The variable domain in full, completed from reference TRBV7-9 and TRBJ1-6, reads DTGVSQNPRHKITKRGQNVTFRCDPISEHNRLYWYRQTLGQGPEFLTYFQNEAQLEKSRLLSDRFSAERPKGSFSTLEIQRTEQGDSAMYLCASSLNSPLHFGNGTRLTVT.

This clonotype was counted a few times. The chain carries TRBV10-2 and TRBJ2-5, with D perhaps matching TRBD2 (6 bases). V was cut by 4 bases and J by 5 bases, with 11 bases left in between. Germline values: CDR1 WSHSY, CDR2 SAAADI. This CDR3 spans 13 amino acids. CDR3 nucleotide sequence: TGCGCCAGCAGTGTGACTAGTATCGAGACCCAGTACTTC. Translation: CASSVTSIETQYF.

J is TRBJ2-3 and V is TRBV20-1; D not certain. The CDR3 is made up of 14 amino acids. Trimming left V 5 bases short and J 2 bases short, with 14 bases between. Germline values: CDR1 DFQATT, CDR2 SNEGSKA (reference sequence). In DNA, the CDR3 is TGCAGTGCTGCCCTTGGTGCAATCACAGATACGCAGTATTTT. It is translated as CSAALGAITDTQYF.

Note on this clonotype: The junction and the germline gene differ at one end; a read error may be behind it. The rearrangement uses TRBV7-6 and TRBJ2-3; D is undetermined. CDR1 is SGHVS, CDR2 FNYEAQ, per germline. The CDR3 sequence is 14 residues long. CDR3 region: CTSSNLPGTDTQYF. CDR3 in DNA: TGTACCAGCAGCAACCTACCGGGCACAGATACGCAGTATTTT.

The chain uses TRBV7-2 and TRBJ2-7, with D perhaps assigned TRBD1 or TRBD2 (5 bases each). V shed 5 bases and J shed 7 bases, with 18 bases lying between them. The CDR3 totals 14 residues. Germline lookup yields CDR1 SGHTA and CDR2 FQGNSA. CDR3 residues: CASSPGTRVEEQYF. CDR3 bases: TGTGCCAGCAGCCCGGGGACCAGGGTGGAGGAGCAGTACTTC. Variable domain in full (rest from reference TRBV7-2 and TRBJ2-7): GAGVSQSPSNKVTEKGKDVELRCDPISGHTALYWYRQSLGQGLEFLIYFQGNSAPDKSGLPSDRFSAERTGGSVSTLTIQRTQQEDSAVYLCASSPGTRVEEQYFGPGTRLTVT.